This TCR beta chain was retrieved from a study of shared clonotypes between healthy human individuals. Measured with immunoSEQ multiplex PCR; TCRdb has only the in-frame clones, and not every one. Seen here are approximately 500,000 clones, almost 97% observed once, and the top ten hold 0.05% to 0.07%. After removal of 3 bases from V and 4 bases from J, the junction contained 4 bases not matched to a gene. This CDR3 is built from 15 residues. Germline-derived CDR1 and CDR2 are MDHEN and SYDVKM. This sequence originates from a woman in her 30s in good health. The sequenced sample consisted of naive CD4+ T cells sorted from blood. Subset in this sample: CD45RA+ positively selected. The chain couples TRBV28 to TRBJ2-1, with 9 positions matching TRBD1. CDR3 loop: CASSLGGTGYNEQFF. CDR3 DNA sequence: TGTGCCAGCAGTTTGGGGGGGACAGGGTACAATGAGCAGTTCTTC.